This entry lists 6 T cell receptor beta chains sequenced from one sample in a study of T-cell memory formation after mild COVID-19. Using its own MiXCR run on the 5' RACE reads, TCRdb lists one record per CDR3 protein. The repertoire holds around 470,000 distinct CDR3 sequences, with around 20% as singletons. Input material: PBMCs or a T cell subset sorted from them (not recorded which). These receptors were obtained from an adult woman who had mild COVID-19 (a few samples of this study predate the infection). Cell type and time point are not known.

This clonotype was counted between two and nine times. V is TRBV15 and J is TRBJ2-2; a weak D match, TRBD2 (5 bases). Trimming took 0 bases from V and 8 from J, leaving 13 bases between them. This CDR3 comprises 15 residues. CDR1 LNHNV and CDR2 YYDKDF come from the germline V gene (reference sequence). CDR3 sequence (DNA): TGTGCCACCAGCAGAGAGAGGGATTCGGGTGGGGAGCTGTTTTTT. Translating gives CATSRERDSGGELFF.

This clonotype was observed a handful of times. The chain links TRBV6-5 to TRBJ2-3; D not certain. The CDR3 sequence is 16 residues long. Per the germline V gene, CDR1 is MNHEY and CDR2 is SVGAGI. Trimming took off 5 bases at V and 4 bases at J, with 19 bases between the two ends. The CDR3 sequence: CASSERPVPASDTQYF. The CDR3 DNA sequence: TGTGCCAGCAGTGAACGACCCGTCCCGGCATCAGATACGCAGTATTTT.

The rearrangement uses TRBV29-1 and TRBJ2-1, with D perhaps matching TRBD1 (6 bases). The germline CDR1 and CDR2 sequences are SQVTM and ANQGSEA. The CDR3 runs 12 residues. Trimming shortened V by 0 bases and J by 9 bases, and 9 bases separated the two germline ends. The CDR3 sequence: CSVEDPGVEQFF. CDR3 coding DNA: TGCAGCGTTGAAGACCCAGGGGTTGAGCAGTTCTTC.

There are a few counts of this clonotype. The chain joins TRBV4-3 to TRBJ2-7; 7 bases align to TRBD2. CDR1 LGHNA and CDR2 YSLEER come from the germline V gene. The junction had 11 bases not matched to a gene; V was cut back by 5 bases and J by 7 bases. The CDR3 contains 14 residues. The CDR3 sequence is CASSTSGGTGEQYF. CDR3 nucleotides: TGCGCCAGCAGCACCTCGGGGGGAACGGGAGAGCAGTACTTC.

The rearrangement links TRBV4-3 to TRBJ2-3, with TRBD2 matching 9 bases. Germline values: CDR1 LGHNA, CDR2 YSLEER. The length of the CDR3 is 15 residues. The V segment lost 1 base and the J segment 2 bases; nucleotides outside the gene matches: 1. CDR3 residues: CASSQGLADTDTQYF. CDR3 nucleotides: TGCGCCAGCAGCCAAGGACTAGCGGACACAGATACGCAGTATTTT.

J is TRBJ2-5 and V is TRBV20-1; no clear D gene. V was pared by 6 bases and J by 6 bases, with 11 bases between. Germline V gene sequence: CDR1 DFQATT, CDR2 SNEGSKA (reference sequence). CDR3 length equals 11 residues. This CDR3 reads CSARALKTQYF. Written as DNA, the CDR3 is TGCAGTGCCCGGGCCTTGAAGACCCAGTACTTC.